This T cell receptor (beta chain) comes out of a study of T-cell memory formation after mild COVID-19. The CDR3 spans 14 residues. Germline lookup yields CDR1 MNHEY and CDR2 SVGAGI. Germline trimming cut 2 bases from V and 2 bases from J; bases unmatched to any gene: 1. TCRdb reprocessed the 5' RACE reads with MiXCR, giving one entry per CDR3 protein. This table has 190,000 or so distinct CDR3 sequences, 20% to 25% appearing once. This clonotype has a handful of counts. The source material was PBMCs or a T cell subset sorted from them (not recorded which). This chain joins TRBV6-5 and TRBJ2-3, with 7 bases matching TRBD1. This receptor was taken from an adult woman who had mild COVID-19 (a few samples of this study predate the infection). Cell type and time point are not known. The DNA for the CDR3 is TGTGCCAGCAGTTACGAGGGGGCCACAGATACGCAGTATTTT. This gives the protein CASSYEGATDTQYF.